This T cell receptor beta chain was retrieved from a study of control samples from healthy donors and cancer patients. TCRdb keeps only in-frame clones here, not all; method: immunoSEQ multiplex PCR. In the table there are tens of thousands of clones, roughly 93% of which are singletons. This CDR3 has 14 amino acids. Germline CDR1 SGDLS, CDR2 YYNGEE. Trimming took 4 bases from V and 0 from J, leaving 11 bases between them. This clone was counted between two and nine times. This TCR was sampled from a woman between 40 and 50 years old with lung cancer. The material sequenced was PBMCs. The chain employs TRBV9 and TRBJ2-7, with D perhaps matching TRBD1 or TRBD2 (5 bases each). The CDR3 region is CASSMRDVSYEQYF. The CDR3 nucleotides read TGTGCCAGCAGCATGAGGGACGTCTCCTACGAGCAGTACTTC.